Shown below are 19 T cell receptor beta chains from a single sample sequenced in a study of shared clonotypes between healthy human individuals. Assay: immunoSEQ multiplex PCR; the TCRdb copy retains only in-frame clones and omits some. The profile shows 300,000 to 400,000 clones, roughly 91% of them singletons. Sample: memory CD8+ T cells sorted from blood. Subset of the sample: CD45RO+ cells pooled with CCR7-negative TemRA cells. These receptors were taken from a young man in good health.

This clone was recorded once. The J gene is TRBJ2-2, the V gene TRBV29-1; 8 bases agree with TRBD2. Germline V gene data show CDR1 as SQVTM and CDR2 as ANQGSEA. The CDR3 is 16 amino acids. The V and J ends lost 6 bases and 6 bases, in that order; junction bases with no gene match: 15. CDR3 loop: CSVVSGTRKGAGELFF. In DNA form, the CDR3 reads TGCAGCGTCGTTTCCGGGACTAGGAAGGGAGCCGGGGAGCTGTTTTTT.

The chain joins TRBV5-1 to TRBJ2-3; 12 bases are a match to TRBD1. V lost 3 bases to trimming and J lost 3 bases; unmatched junction nucleotides: 5. Germline V lookup: CDR1 SGHRS, CDR2 YFSETQ. This CDR3 has 16 amino acids. CDR3 sequence reads: CASSSGTGGRTDTQYF. The CDR3 DNA is TGCGCCAGCAGCTCCGGGACAGGGGGCAGAACAGATACGCAGTATTTT. Full variable domain (rest looked up from reference TRBV5-1 and TRBJ2-3): KAGVTQTPRYLIKTRGQQVTLSCSPISGHRSVSWYQQTPGQGLQFLFEYFSETQRNKGNFPGRFSGRQFSNSRSEMNVSTLELGDSALYLCASSSGTGGRTDTQYFGPGTRLTVL.

The V gene is TRBV10-2, the J gene TRBJ1-3, with 9 bases identical to TRBD1. Germline CDR1 and CDR2: WSHSY and SAAADI. The CDR3 length is 14 residues. With 5 bases clipped from V and 2 bases from J, the junction kept 1 base outside the gene matches. The CDR3 protein is CASSWTGAGNTIYF. In DNA, the CDR3 is TGCGCCAGCAGTTGGACAGGGGCTGGAAACACCATATATTTT.

This rearrangement joins TRBV30 to TRBJ1-6, with unresolved D. V lost 0 bases and J lost 6, with 9 bases in between. Per germline, CDR1 GTSNPN and CDR2 SVGIG (reference sequence). CDR3 size: 14 residues. The CDR3: CAWSVENSNSPLHF. CDR3 nucleotide sequence: TGTGCCTGGAGTGTAGAAAATTCTAATTCACCCCTCCACTTT.

The chain uses TRBV11-2 and TRBJ2-7, with D uncertain. This CDR3 is 14 amino acids long. Germline CDR1 SGHAT, CDR2 FQNNGV. V was shortened by 0 bases and J by 3 bases, with 9 bases between the two germline ends. CDR3 nucleotides: TGTGCCAGCAGCTTAGAAACCTCCGTCTACGAGCAGTACTTC. It is translated as CASSLETSVYEQYF.

V and J are TRBV7-9 and TRBJ1-1; TRBD1 agrees at 7 bases. The ends lost 5 bases at V and 6 bases at J; junction bases unmatched: 9. Per the germline V gene, CDR1 is SEHNR and CDR2 is FQNEAQ (reference sequence). The CDR3 runs 14 residues. The CDR3 bases are TGTGCCAGCAGCCGAGTACAGGGGCCGGCTGAAGCTTTCTTT. It translates to CASSRVQGPAEAFF.

The chain links TRBV6-6 to TRBJ2-1; possible D gene TRBD2, 6 bases. CDR1 and CDR2 from the germline V gene are MNHNY and SVGAGI (reference sequence). Trimming took off 7 bases at V and 9 bases at J, with 19 bases between the two ends. The CDR3 is 14 amino acids. CDR3 sequence reads: CASTPTSSVGEQFF. The CDR3 bases are TGTGCCAGCACCCCGACTAGTTCCGTTGGTGAGCAGTTCTTC.

This clone was seen repeatedly, ten times or more. The chain has TRBV30 and TRBJ1-1, with TRBD1 matching 8 bases. This CDR3 spans 16 amino acids. V lost 4 bases to trimming and J lost 0 bases; unmatched junction nucleotides: 10. CDR1 is GTSNPN, CDR2 SVGIG, per germline (reference sequence). Here the CDR3 reads CAWNRDRNTLNTEAFF. The CDR3 coding sequence is TGTGCCTGGAACCGGGACAGGAATACTCTGAACACTGAAGCTTTCTTT.

The chain combines TRBV19 with TRBJ2-2; perhaps TRBD2 as D (5 bases). Trimming pared 2 bases from V and 4 bases from J, leaving 8 bases between. This CDR3 spans 14 amino acids. The germline CDR1 and CDR2 sequences are LNHDA and SQIVND (reference sequence). CDR3 loop: CASSINSGTGELFF. The CDR3 coding sequence is TGTGCCAGTAGTATAAACAGCGGCACCGGGGAGCTGTTTTTT.

This clone was seen just once. The genes are TRBV5-6 and TRBJ1-5; D gene ambiguous. Trimming shortened V by 4 bases and J by 0 bases, and 8 bases separated the two germline ends. Germline V gene lookup returns CDR1 SGHDT and CDR2 YYEEEE. The CDR3 is 14 residues long. In nucleotides, the CDR3 is TGTGCCAGCAGCGGGAGTAATAGCAATCAGCCCCAGCATTTT. Its translation: CASSGSNSNQPQHF.

The CDR3 sequence is CASSAQGDSYGYTF. CDR3 sequence (DNA): TGTGCCAGCAGTGCCCAGGGAGATAGCTATGGCTACACCTTC. The chain combines TRBV2 with TRBJ1-2; TRBD1 is a possible D gene (5 bases). This CDR3 is 14 amino acids long. Germline CDR1 SNHLY, CDR2 FYNNEI. V lost 4 bases and J 4 bases, leaving 13 bases between the germline ends.

The J gene is TRBJ2-1, the V gene TRBV2, with D hard to call. V lost 3 bases to trimming and J lost 2 bases, with 8 bases between them. This CDR3 spans 14 amino acids. The germline gives CDR1 SNHLY, CDR2 FYNNEI. CDR3 region: CASSEGRPYNEQFF. CDR3 in DNA: TGTGCCAGCAGTGAGGGAAGGCCCTACAATGAGCAGTTCTTC.

This clone was observed once. This rearrangement joins TRBV4-3 to TRBJ2-3; no clear D. Germline-derived CDR1 and CDR2 are LGHNA and YSLEER. The CDR3 loop spans 14 amino acids. V lost 0 bases, J lost 6 bases, and 10 bases lay in between. The CDR3 sequence: CASSQDSPQDTQYF. For the CDR3, the DNA is TGCGCCAGCAGCCAAGATTCTCCCCAGGATACGCAGTATTTT.

The chain is built from TRBV7-9 and TRBJ2-5; 9 positions agree with TRBD2. Trimming cost V 1 base and J 0 bases; bases outside gene matches: 3. This CDR3 comprises 16 residues. CDR1 and CDR2 (germline): SEHNR, FQNEAQ (reference sequence). The CDR3 sequence is CASSLGAGGDQETQYF. CDR3 coding DNA: TGTGCCAGCAGCTTAGGGGCGGGAGGGGACCAAGAGACCCAGTACTTC.

This clone was detected once. The chain employs TRBV13 and TRBJ1-3, with TRBD1 matching 10 bases. The trim removed 11 bases at V and 3 bases at J, leaving 7 bases unmatched. Looked up from germline, CDR1 is PRHDT and CDR2 is FYEKMQ (reference sequence). The CDR3 sequence is 14 residues long. CDR3 nucleotides: TGTGCCCTAGGGGACAGGGGAATTGGAAACACCATATATTTT. Protein product: CALGDRGIGNTIYF.

Worth noting for this clone: The sample holds other DNA sequences that translate to the same CDR3. The rearrangement joins TRBV28 to TRBJ1-5; TRBD1 is a possible D gene (5 bases). Germline loops: CDR1 MDHEN, CDR2 SYDVKM. Trimming shortened V by 5 bases and J by 4 bases, and 18 bases separated the two germline ends. CDR3 length: 16 amino acids. The CDR3 coding sequence is TGTGCCAGCAGTGGAAGTGTGGGGACTAGTAATCAGCCCCAGCATTTT. Translated, it gives CASSGSVGTSNQPQHF.

This clone has only a few counts. This chain uses TRBV27 with TRBJ2-3; D unresolved. Trimming took off 4 bases at V and 3 bases at J, with 17 bases between the two ends. The CDR3 extends over 16 amino acids. Germline CDR1 reads MNHEY; CDR2 reads SMNVEV (reference sequence). The DNA of the CDR3 is TGTGCCAGCAGTTCCAGGAAGGTAGTAGAGACAGATACGCAGTATTTT. Translation gives CASSSRKVVETDTQYF.

V and J are TRBV13 and TRBJ2-1; no firm D call. The ends were cut back, 8 bases at V and 7 bases at J, with 9 bases in the middle. From germline, CDR1 is PRHDT and CDR2 FYEKMQ (reference sequence). The CDR3 length is 11 residues. The chain's CDR3 is CASDKRNEQFF. Written as DNA, the CDR3 is TGTGCCAGCGATAAGAGGAATGAGCAGTTCTTC.

V usage is TRBV28 and J usage is TRBJ2-7, with D possibly being TRBD1 (6 bases). From germline, CDR1 is MDHEN and CDR2 SYDVKM. V gave up 4 bases and J gave up 3 bases, with 16 bases separating them. The CDR3 totals 15 residues. The CDR3 sequence: CASSSPRGSGYEQYF. CDR3 coding DNA: TGTGCCAGCAGTTCCCCTAGGGGGTCTGGCTACGAGCAGTACTTC.